Below are 3 T cell receptor beta chains sequenced from a single sample in a study of radiation and T cells in renal cell carcinoma. Produced via immunoSEQ multiplex PCR; TCRdb's table is partial and in-frame only. The sample records nearly 20,000 clones, just over 60% being singletons. Treatment here: 15 Gy SBRT to primary tumor, nephrectomy 4 weeks later. Sequenced material: tumor tissue, taken from a patient whose treatment included radiotherapy and nephrectomy. These receptors originate from a woman between 70 and 85 years old with renal cell carcinoma.

The sample holds a few counts of this clone. The V gene is TRBV7-9, the J gene TRBJ2-2; 12 positions agree with TRBD1. Trimming removed 5 bases from V and 6 bases from J; junction bases left unmatched: 10. This CDR3 comprises 17 residues. The germline gives CDR1 SEHNR, CDR2 FQNEAQ (reference sequence). Here the CDR3 reads CASSTGQGALSSGELFF. The CDR3 coding sequence is TGTGCCAGCAGCACGGGACAGGGGGCGCTAAGTTCCGGGGAGCTGTTTTTT.

This CDR3 is CASSQVPATNEKLFF. In DNA form, the CDR3 reads TGCGCCAGCAGCCAAGTTCCCGCAACTAATGAAAAACTGTTTTTT. The rearrangement uses TRBV4-3 and TRBJ1-4, with D uncertain. Germline V gene lookup returns CDR1 LGHNA and CDR2 YSLEER. The CDR3 runs 15 residues. The V end lost 1 base, the J end lost 0 bases, and 6 bases lay between the germline ends.

This clone was recorded only once. The chain couples TRBV29-1 to TRBJ1-1, with unresolved D. Germline-derived CDR1 and CDR2 are SQVTM and ANQGSEA. The CDR3 extends over 12 amino acids. Trimming cost V 1 base and J 5 bases, with 8 bases left between them. CDR3 amino acids: CSVEGVGTEAFF. The CDR3 bases are TGCAGCGTTGAAGGGGTAGGAACTGAAGCTTTCTTT.